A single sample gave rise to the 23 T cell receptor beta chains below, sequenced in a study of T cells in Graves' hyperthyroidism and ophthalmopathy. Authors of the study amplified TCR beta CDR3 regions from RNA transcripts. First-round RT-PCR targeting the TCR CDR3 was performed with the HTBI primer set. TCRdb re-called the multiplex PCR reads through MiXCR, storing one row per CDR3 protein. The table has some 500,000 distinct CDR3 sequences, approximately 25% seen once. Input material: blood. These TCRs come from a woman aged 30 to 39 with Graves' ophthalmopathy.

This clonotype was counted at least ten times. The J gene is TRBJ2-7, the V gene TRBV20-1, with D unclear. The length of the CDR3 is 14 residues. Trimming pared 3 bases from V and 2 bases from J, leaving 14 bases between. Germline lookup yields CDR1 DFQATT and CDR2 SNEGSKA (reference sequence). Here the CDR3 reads CSASRLAEPYEQYF. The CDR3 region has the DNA TGCAGTGCTAGTCGTTTGGCAGAGCCCTACGAGCAGTACTTC.

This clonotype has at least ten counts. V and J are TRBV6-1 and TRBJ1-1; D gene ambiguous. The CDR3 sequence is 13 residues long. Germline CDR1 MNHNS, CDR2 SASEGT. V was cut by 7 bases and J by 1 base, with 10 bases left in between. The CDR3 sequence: CASTYTRNTEAFF. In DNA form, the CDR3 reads TGTGCCAGCACATACACTAGGAACACTGAAGCTTTCTTT.

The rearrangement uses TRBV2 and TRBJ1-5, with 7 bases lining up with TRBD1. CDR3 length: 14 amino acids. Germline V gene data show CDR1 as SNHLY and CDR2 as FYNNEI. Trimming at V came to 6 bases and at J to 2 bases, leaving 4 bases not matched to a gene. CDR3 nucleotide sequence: TGTGCCAGCAGGTCCGACAGGGGCAATCAGCCCCAGCATTTT. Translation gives CASRSDRGNQPQHF. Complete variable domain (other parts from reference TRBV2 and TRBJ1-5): EPEVTQTPSHQVTQMGQEVILRCVPISNHLYFYWYRQILGQKVEFLVSFYNNEISEKSEIFDDQFSVERPDGSNFTLKIRSTKLEDSAMYFCASRSDRGNQPQHFGDGTRLSIL.

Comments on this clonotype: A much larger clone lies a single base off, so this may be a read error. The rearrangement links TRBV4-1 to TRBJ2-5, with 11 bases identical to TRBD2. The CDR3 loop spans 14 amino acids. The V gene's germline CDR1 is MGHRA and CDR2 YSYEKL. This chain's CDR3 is CVSQPLAGGLIQYF. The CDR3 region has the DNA TGCGTCAGCCAGCCCCTAGCGGGGGGTCTCATCCAGTACTTC.

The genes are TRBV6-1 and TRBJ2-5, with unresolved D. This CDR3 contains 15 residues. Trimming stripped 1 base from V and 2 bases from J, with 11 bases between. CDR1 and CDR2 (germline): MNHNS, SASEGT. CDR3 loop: CASSEGAGEQETQYF. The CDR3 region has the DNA TGTGCCAGCAGTGAAGGGGCAGGCGAACAAGAGACCCAGTACTTC.

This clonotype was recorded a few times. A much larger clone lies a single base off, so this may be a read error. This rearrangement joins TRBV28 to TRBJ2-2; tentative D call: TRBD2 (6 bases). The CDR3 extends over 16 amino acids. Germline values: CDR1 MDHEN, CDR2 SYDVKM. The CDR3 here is CASSLAGEVDTGELCF. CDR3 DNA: TGTGCCAGCAGTTTGGCTGGGGAGGTGGACACCGGGGAGCTGTGTTTT. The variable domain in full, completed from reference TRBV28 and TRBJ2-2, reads DVKVTQSSRYLVKRTGEKVFLECVQDMDHENMFWYRQDPGLGLRLIYFSYDVKMKEKGDIPEGYSVSREKKERFSLILESASTNQTSMYLCASSLAGEVDTGELCFGEGSRLTVL.

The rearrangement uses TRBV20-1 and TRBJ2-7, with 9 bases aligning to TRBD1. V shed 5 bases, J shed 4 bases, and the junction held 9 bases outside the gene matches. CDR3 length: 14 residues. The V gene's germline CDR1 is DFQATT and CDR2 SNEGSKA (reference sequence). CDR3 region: CSAPGGDRVYEQYF. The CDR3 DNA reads TGCAGTGCTCCGGGTGGGGACAGGGTTTACGAGCAGTACTTC.

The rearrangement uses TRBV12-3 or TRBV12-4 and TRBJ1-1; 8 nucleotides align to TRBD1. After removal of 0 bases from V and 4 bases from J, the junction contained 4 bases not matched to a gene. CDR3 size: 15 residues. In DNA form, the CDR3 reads TGTGCCAGCAGTTTAGCGTCCAGGGGGCTCACTGAAGCTTTCTTT. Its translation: CASSLASRGLTEAFF.

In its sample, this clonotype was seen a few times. DNA for the CDR3: TGTGCCAGCGAGGAGGGATGGGGCTACACCTTC. Protein: CASEEGWGYTF. This chain joins TRBV12-3 or TRBV12-4 and TRBJ1-2; D gene ambiguous. The V and J ends lost 8 bases and 8 bases respectively, with 12 bases between them. This CDR3 contains 11 residues.

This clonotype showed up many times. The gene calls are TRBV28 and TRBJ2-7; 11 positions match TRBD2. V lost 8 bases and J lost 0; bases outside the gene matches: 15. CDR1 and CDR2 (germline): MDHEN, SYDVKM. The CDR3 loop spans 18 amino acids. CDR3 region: CASRRHLAGGLSSYEQYF. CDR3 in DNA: TGTGCCAGCCGGCGTCACCTAGCGGGGGGCCTCAGCTCCTACGAGCAGTACTTC. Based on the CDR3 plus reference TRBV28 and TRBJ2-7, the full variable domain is DVKVTQSSRYLVKRTGEKVFLECVQDMDHENMFWYRQDPGLGLRLIYFSYDVKMKEKGDIPEGYSVSREKKERFSLILESASTNQTSMYLCASRRHLAGGLSSYEQYFGPGTRLTVT.

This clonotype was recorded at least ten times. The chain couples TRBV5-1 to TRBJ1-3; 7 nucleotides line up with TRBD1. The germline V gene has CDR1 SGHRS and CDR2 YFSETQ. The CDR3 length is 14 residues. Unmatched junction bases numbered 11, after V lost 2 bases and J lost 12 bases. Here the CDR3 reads CASSFTGERQGIYF. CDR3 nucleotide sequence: TGCGCCAGCAGCTTCACAGGGGAAAGGCAGGGCATATATTTT. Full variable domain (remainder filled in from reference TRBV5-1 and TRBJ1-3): KAGVTQTPRYLIKTRGQQVTLSCSPISGHRSVSWYQQTPGQGLQFLFEYFSETQRNKGNFPGRFSGRQFSNSRSEMNVSTLELGDSALYLCASSFTGERQGIYFGEGSWLTVV.

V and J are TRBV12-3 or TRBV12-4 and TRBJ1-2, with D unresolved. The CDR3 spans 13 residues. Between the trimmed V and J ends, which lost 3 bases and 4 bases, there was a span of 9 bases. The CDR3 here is CASSLGKSYGYTF. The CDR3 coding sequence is TGTGCCAGCAGTTTGGGCAAATCCTATGGCTACACCTTC.

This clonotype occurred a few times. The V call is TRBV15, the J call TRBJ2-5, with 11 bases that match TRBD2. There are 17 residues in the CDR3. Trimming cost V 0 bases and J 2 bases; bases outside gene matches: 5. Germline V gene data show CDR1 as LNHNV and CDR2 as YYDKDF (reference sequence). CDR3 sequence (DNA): TGTGCCACCAGCAGAGACACGACTAGCGGGAAACAAGAGACCCAGTACTTC. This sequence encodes CATSRDTTSGKQETQYF.

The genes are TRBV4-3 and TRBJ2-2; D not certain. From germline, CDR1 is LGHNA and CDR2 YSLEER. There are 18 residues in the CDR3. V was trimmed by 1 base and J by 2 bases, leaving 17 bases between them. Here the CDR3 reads CASSQVVRSKLNTGELFF. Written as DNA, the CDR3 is TGCGCCAGCAGCCAAGTGGTACGCAGCAAACTAAACACCGGGGAGCTGTTTTTT.

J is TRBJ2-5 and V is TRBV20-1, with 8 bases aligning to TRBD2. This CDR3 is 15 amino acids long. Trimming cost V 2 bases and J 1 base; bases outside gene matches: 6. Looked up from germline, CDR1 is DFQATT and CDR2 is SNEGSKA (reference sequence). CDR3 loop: CSARFPSGPQETQYF. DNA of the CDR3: TGCAGTGCTAGATTTCCTAGCGGGCCCCAAGAGACCCAGTACTTC.

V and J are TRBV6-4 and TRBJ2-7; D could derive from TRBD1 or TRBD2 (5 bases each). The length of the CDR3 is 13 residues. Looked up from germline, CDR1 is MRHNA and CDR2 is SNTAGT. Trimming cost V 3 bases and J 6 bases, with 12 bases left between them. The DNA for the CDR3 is TGTGCCAGCAGTGAAGCTGGGGGACCCGAGCAGTACTTC. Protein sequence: CASSEAGGPEQYF.

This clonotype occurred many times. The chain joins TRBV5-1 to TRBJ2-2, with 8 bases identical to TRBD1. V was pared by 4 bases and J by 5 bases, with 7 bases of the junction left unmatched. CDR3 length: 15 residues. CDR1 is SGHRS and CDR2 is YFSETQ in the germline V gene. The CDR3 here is CASSPGTGWTGELFF. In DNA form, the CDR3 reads TGCGCCAGCAGCCCCGGGACAGGTTGGACCGGGGAGCTGTTTTTT.

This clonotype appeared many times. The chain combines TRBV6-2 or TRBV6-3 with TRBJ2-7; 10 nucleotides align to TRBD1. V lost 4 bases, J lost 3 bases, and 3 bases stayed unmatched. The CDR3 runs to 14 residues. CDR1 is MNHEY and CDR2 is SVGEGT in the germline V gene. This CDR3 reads CASSWGQGIYEQYF. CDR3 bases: TGTGCCAGCAGTTGGGGACAGGGGATCTACGAGCAGTACTTC.

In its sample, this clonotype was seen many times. As DNA, the CDR3 is TGTGCCAGCAGCGCAGATTGGGGGGGCACTGAAGCTTTCTTT. Its protein product is CASSADWGGTEAFF. This sequence joins TRBV9 and TRBJ1-1; TRBD1 is a possible D gene (5 bases). The V and J ends lost 3 bases and 4 bases respectively, with 13 bases between them. CDR1 and CDR2 (germline): SGDLS, YYNGEE. The CDR3 runs to 14 residues.

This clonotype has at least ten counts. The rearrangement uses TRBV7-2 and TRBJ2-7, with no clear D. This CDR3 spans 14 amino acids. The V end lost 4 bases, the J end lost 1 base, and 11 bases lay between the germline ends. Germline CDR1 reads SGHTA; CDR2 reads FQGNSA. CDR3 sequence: CASSSPGKSYEQYF. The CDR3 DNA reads TGTGCCAGCAGCTCCCCAGGAAAATCCTACGAGCAGTACTTC.

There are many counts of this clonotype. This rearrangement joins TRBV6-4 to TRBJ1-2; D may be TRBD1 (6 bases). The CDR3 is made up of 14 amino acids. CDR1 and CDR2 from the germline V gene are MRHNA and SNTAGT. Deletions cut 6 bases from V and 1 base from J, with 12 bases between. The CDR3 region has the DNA TGTGCCAGCAGCGAGGGGGGTAGTAACTATGGCTACACCTTC. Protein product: CASSEGGSNYGYTF.

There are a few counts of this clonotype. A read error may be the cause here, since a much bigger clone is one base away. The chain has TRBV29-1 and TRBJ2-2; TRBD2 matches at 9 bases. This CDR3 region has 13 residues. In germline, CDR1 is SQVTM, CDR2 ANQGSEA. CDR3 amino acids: CSVVAGDTGELCF. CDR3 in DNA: TGCAGCGTTGTAGCGGGGGACACCGGGGAGCTGTGTTTT.

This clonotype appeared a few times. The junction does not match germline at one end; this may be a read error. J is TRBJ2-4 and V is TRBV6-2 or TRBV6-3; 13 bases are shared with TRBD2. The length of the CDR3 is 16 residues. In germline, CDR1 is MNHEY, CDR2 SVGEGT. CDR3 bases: TGTGCCAGCTGTCCCGGACTAGCGGGGGAATCGGACATTAAGTACTTC. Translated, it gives CASCPGLAGESDIKYF.